The 6 T cell receptor beta chains listed next were all sequenced from one sample in a study of T cell changes during pregnancy in multiple sclerosis. Measured with immunoSEQ multiplex PCR; TCRdb has only the in-frame clones, and not every one. The sample records about 83,000 clones, about 91% being singletons. Here the sequenced sample was PBMCs, taken in the first trimester of pregnancy. The receptors were gathered from a female donor in good health, serving as a control in a pregnancy study. Some clones in this sample may be carry-over from other donors' samples.

V usage is TRBV10-2 and J usage is TRBJ1-1; no reliable D call. Germline CDR1 reads WSHSY; CDR2 reads SAAADI. There are 11 residues in the CDR3. V was cut by 4 bases and J by 9 bases, with 9 bases left in between. This CDR3 reads CASSGGGKAFF. For the CDR3, the DNA is TGCGCCAGCAGTGGGGGAGGTAAAGCTTTCTTT.

The chain links TRBV29-1 to TRBJ1-3; D unclear. V dropped 4 bases and J dropped 0 bases, with 10 bases sitting between them. This CDR3 has 14 residues. Germline-derived CDR1 and CDR2 are SQVTM and ANQGSEA. CDR3 in DNA: TGCAGCGTTGTCCCTGCGGACTCTGGAAACACCATATATTTT. Translating it yields CSVVPADSGNTIYF. Supplemented by reference TRBV29-1 and TRBJ1-3, the full variable domain reads SAVISQKPSRDICQRGTSLTIQCQVDSQVTMMFWYRQQPGQSLTLIATANQGSEATYESGFVIDKFPISRPNLTFSTLTVSNMSPEDSSIYLCSVVPADSGNTIYFGEGSWLTVV.

This sequence joins TRBV5-6 and TRBJ2-7; D unresolved. Germline CDR1 SGHDT, CDR2 YYEEEE. Trimming cost V 1 base and J 4 bases, with 6 bases left between them. The length of the CDR3 is 12 residues. In DNA, the CDR3 is TGTGCCAGCAGCTTGTACGGGTACGAGCAGTACTTC. It yields the protein CASSLYGYEQYF.

J is TRBJ1-6 and V is TRBV6-1; 8 bases agree with TRBD1. Germline V gives CDR1 MNHNS, CDR2 SASEGT. The CDR3 is 14 residues long. The V segment lost 4 bases and the J segment 7 bases; nucleotides outside the gene matches: 3. Written as DNA, the CDR3 is TGTGCCAGCAGTGGACAGGGGACCAATTCACCCCTCCACTTT. This codes for CASSGQGTNSPLHF.

This chain connects TRBV4-2 to TRBJ2-1, with 7 bases lining up with TRBD2. The CDR3 is made up of 16 amino acids. Germline values: CDR1 LGHNA, CDR2 YNFKEQ. V lost 0 bases to trimming and J lost 6 bases; unmatched junction nucleotides: 8. In nucleotides, the CDR3 is TGTGCCAGCAGCCAAGAGGCGGCGGGAGTAGGCAATGAGCAGTTCTTC. This sequence encodes CASSQEAAGVGNEQFF.

The chain combines TRBV6-6 with TRBJ2-7, with 10 bases matching TRBD2. The germline gives CDR1 MNHNY, CDR2 SVGAGI (reference sequence). CDR3 length equals 14 residues. Losses at the gene ends were 5 bases for V and 6 bases for J; bases not matched to a gene: 7. The CDR3 reads CASSVAGGGVEQYF. As DNA, the CDR3 is TGTGCCAGCAGTGTAGCGGGGGGTGGTGTCGAGCAGTACTTC.